These 25 T cell receptor beta chains were sequenced from one sample in a study of T cell responses to AZD1222 COVID-19 vaccine. Some clones are missing from TCRdb's copy, which holds only in-frame ones; the method was immunoSEQ multiplex PCR. The sample holds more than 85,000 clones, 85% to 95% seen once. The sequencing used peripheral blood, collected 28 days after the second AZD1222 dose. These receptors were obtained from an adult who received the AZD1222 COVID-19 vaccine.

V is TRBV11-2 and J is TRBJ1-1; the match to TRBD1 covers 8 bases. Germline-derived CDR1 and CDR2 are SGHAT and FQNNGV. The ends lost 6 bases at V and 11 bases at J; junction bases unmatched: 8. CDR3 size: 12 residues. The CDR3 loop is CASRSDRGPAFF. DNA of the CDR3: TGTGCCAGCAGGTCTGACAGGGGACCGGCTTTCTTT. Looking up the rest from reference TRBV11-2 and TRBJ1-1 gives the full variable domain: EAGVAQSPRYKIIEKRQSVAFWCNPISGHATLYWYQQILGQGPKLLIQFQNNGVVDDSQLPKDRFSAERLKGVDSTLKIQPAKLEDSAVYLCASRSDRGPAFFGQGTRLTVV.

The chain is built from TRBV5-1 and TRBJ2-7; 11 nucleotides align to TRBD2. The length of the CDR3 is 17 residues. From germline, CDR1 is SGHRS and CDR2 YFSETQ. V shed 0 bases and J 0 bases; nucleotides not matched to a gene: 5. The CDR3 loop reads CASSLDGSGGASYEQYF. The CDR3 nucleotides are TGCGCCAGCAGCTTGGATGGTAGCGGGGGGGCCTCCTACGAGCAGTACTTC.

The V and J genes are TRBV28 and TRBJ1-2; D remains unclear. V lost 6 bases and J lost 7, with 18 bases in between. The CDR3 is 14 residues long. Germline CDR1 and CDR2: MDHEN and SYDVKM. The CDR3 loop is CASRPPEVGSGYTF. DNA of the CDR3: TGTGCCAGCAGGCCGCCGGAAGTGGGCAGTGGCTACACCTTC.

The V gene is TRBV19, the J gene TRBJ2-7; 12 nucleotides agree with TRBD2. Per the germline V gene, CDR1 is LNHDA and CDR2 is SQIVND (reference sequence). The CDR3 runs to 15 residues. The ends lost 5 bases at V and 4 bases at J; junction bases unmatched: 6. CDR3 amino acids: CASSASSGGAYEQYF. The DNA of the CDR3 is TGTGCCAGTAGTGCTTCTAGCGGGGGGGCTTACGAGCAGTACTTC. The full variable domain, its missing parts supplied by reference TRBV19 and TRBJ2-7, is DGGITQSPKYLFRKEGQNVTLSCEQNLNHDAMYWYRQDPGQGLRLIYYSQIVNDFQKGDIAEGYSVSREKKESFPLTVTSAQKNPTAFYLCASSASSGGAYEQYFGPGTRLTVT.

This chain joins TRBV7-2 and TRBJ2-5; 7 bases align to TRBD1. The CDR3 runs to 15 residues. With V trimmed by 0 bases and J by 5 bases, 6 bases remained unmatched. Germline V lookup: CDR1 SGHTA, CDR2 FQGNSA. CDR3 coding DNA: TGTGCCAGCAGCTTAGCAGCAGGGGGTGGGGAGACCCAGTACTTC. Its protein is CASSLAAGGGETQYF.

The chain is built from TRBV19 and TRBJ2-7; weak D call: TRBD2 (5 bases). The ends were cut back, 6 bases at V and 5 bases at J, with 11 bases in the middle. The CDR3 covers 12 residues. Germline lookup yields CDR1 LNHDA and CDR2 SQIVND (reference sequence). The CDR3 region is CASSSGPDEQYF. In DNA form, the CDR3 reads TGTGCCAGTAGCAGCGGACCGGACGAGCAGTACTTC.

The chain joins TRBV12-5 to TRBJ1-6, with a tentative D call TRBD1 (5 bases). The V end lost 6 bases, the J end lost 7 bases, and 13 bases lay between the germline ends. Germline V gives CDR1 LGHNT, CDR2 FRNRAP. The length of the CDR3 is 14 residues. The CDR3 DNA reads TGTGCTAGTGGGGCCGGGACGGCAAATTCACCCCTCCACTTT. This codes for CASGAGTANSPLHF.

The chain is built from TRBV9 and TRBJ2-7; D unclear. Germline assignment: CDR1 SGDLS and CDR2 YYNGEE. V dropped 0 bases and J dropped 2 bases, with 9 bases sitting between them. The length of the CDR3 is 14 residues. The CDR3 DNA follows: TGTGCCAGCAGCGTAGCTACAGAGGCCTACGAGCAGTACTTC. As protein: CASSVATEAYEQYF.

Only one count was recorded for this clone. The chain combines TRBV13 with TRBJ2-7, with 11 bases that match TRBD2. Trimming at V came to 5 bases and at J to 4 bases, leaving 4 bases not matched to a gene. Germline V lookup: CDR1 PRHDT, CDR2 FYEKMQ (reference sequence). The CDR3 totals 14 residues. CDR3 in DNA: TGTGCCAGCAGCCAGCTAGCGGGGGGTTACGAGCAGTACTTC. Translating it yields CASSQLAGGYEQYF.

This chain uses TRBV6-5 with TRBJ1-5; no reliable D call. CDR1 MNHEY and CDR2 SVGAGI come from the germline V gene. There are 14 residues in the CDR3. Trimming stripped 6 bases from V and 5 bases from J, with 14 bases between. The CDR3 reads CASRPLVMDQPQHF. The CDR3 region has the DNA TGTGCCAGCAGGCCCTTAGTCATGGATCAGCCCCAGCATTTT.

V is TRBV28 and J is TRBJ1-2; D is possibly TRBD1 (5 bases). The V gene's germline CDR1 is MDHEN and CDR2 SYDVKM. V lost 2 bases and J 4 bases, leaving 8 bases between the germline ends. This CDR3 has 13 residues. In DNA, the CDR3 is TGTGCCAGCAGTTTAGACAGAATCTATGGCTACACCTTC. This encodes CASSLDRIYGYTF.

The chain has TRBV5-1 and TRBJ1-1; TRBD1 is a possible D gene (5 bases). The CDR3 consists of 14 residues. V shed 2 bases and J shed 1 base, with 9 bases lying between them. CDR1 SGHRS and CDR2 YFSETQ come from the germline V gene. CDR3 in amino acids: CASSLQASNTEAFF. The CDR3 bases are TGCGCCAGCAGCTTACAGGCCTCGAACACTGAAGCTTTCTTT.

J is TRBJ2-3 and V is TRBV6-5; D is unclear. The V end lost 6 bases, the J end lost 1 base, and 11 bases lay between the germline ends. Germline CDR1 reads MNHEY; CDR2 reads SVGAGI. The length of the CDR3 is 14 residues. CDR3 coding DNA: TGTGCCAGCAGCCTTGAAGTTCGCACAGATACGCAGTATTTT. Its protein is CASSLEVRTDTQYF.

This clone is a singleton in its sample. The CDR3 DNA sequence: TGTGCCAGCAGTTTAGGGGGCTTCGGAAACACCATATATTTT. Translation gives CASSLGGFGNTIYF. The chain combines TRBV27 with TRBJ1-3, with D tentatively TRBD1 (6 bases). This CDR3 contains 14 residues. Trimming left V 2 bases short and J 4 bases short, with 9 bases between. CDR1 and CDR2 from the germline V gene are MNHEY and SMNVEV (reference sequence).

This chain joins TRBV5-1 and TRBJ1-1, with a tentative D call TRBD1 (5 bases). Germline CDR1 SGHRS, CDR2 YFSETQ. The V and J ends lost 3 bases and 5 bases respectively, with 11 bases between them. The CDR3 length is 13 residues. Here the CDR3 DNA reads TGCGCCAGCAGCTACTATGGGGGAACTGAAGCTTTCTTT. As protein: CASSYYGGTEAFF.

The V and J genes are TRBV4-1 and TRBJ1-5, with a tentative D call TRBD1 (5 bases). The V gene's germline CDR1 is MGHRA and CDR2 YSYEKL. The CDR3 runs to 16 residues. Trimming shortened V by 6 bases and J by 2 bases, and 17 bases separated the two germline ends. DNA for the CDR3: TGCGCCAGCAGGGGGGGATTGTTCGACGGCAATCAGCCCCAGCATTTT. Translating it yields CASRGGLFDGNQPQHF.

The chain has TRBV2 and TRBJ1-3, with D uncertain. Trimming cost V 4 bases and J 5 bases, with 0 bases left between them. CDR3 length equals 10 residues. Per the germline V gene, CDR1 is SNHLY and CDR2 is FYNNEI. The DNA of the CDR3 is TGTGCCAGCAGTGGAAACACCATATATTTT. This gives the protein CASSGNTIYF.

The J gene is TRBJ2-5, the V gene TRBV5-1; D is unresolved. The CDR3 sequence is 14 residues long. Germline V gives CDR1 SGHRS, CDR2 YFSETQ. V dropped 1 base and J dropped 5 bases, with 12 bases sitting between them. CDR3 amino acids: CASSLRIEGETQYF. As DNA, the CDR3 is TGCGCCAGCAGCTTGCGTATAGAAGGGGAGACCCAGTACTTC.

The V and J genes are TRBV13 and TRBJ2-1; D is uncertain. Germline V gene lookup returns CDR1 PRHDT and CDR2 FYEKMQ (reference sequence). There are 13 residues in the CDR3. The ends were cut back, 1 base at V and 6 bases at J, with 7 bases in the middle. CDR3 bases: TGTGCCAGCAGCTTAGCCGGCTTCAATGAGCAGTTCTTC. As protein: CASSLAGFNEQFF.

The table lists this clone with a count of one. This chain connects TRBV19 to TRBJ2-1; D unresolved. The V end lost 7 bases, the J end lost 0 bases, and 16 bases lay between the germline ends. CDR1 LNHDA and CDR2 SQIVND come from the germline V gene (reference sequence). This CDR3 has 16 residues. CDR3 sequence: CASTPYSGGSYNEQFF. The CDR3 coding sequence is TGTGCCAGTACCCCCTACTCTGGCGGCTCCTACAATGAGCAGTTCTTC.

The chain links TRBV5-1 to TRBJ2-7; possibly TRBD1 for D (7 bases). The V gene's germline CDR1 is SGHRS and CDR2 YFSETQ. The CDR3 consists of 16 residues. Deletions cut 1 base from V and 1 base from J, with 15 bases between. As DNA, the CDR3 is TGCGCCAGCAGCTTGCACGCGGGACAGTTATCCTACGAGCAGTACTTC. Translating it yields CASSLHAGQLSYEQYF.

This chain links TRBV4-1 with TRBJ1-6; D remains unclear. Germline V lookup: CDR1 MGHRA, CDR2 YSYEKL. This CDR3 region has 15 residues. Deletions cut 1 base from V and 10 bases from J, with 14 bases between. In DNA form, the CDR3 reads TGCGCCAGCAGCCAAGGGTGGGTTGGGGAGTCACCCCTCCACTTT. Translating gives CASSQGWVGESPLHF.

The chain recombines TRBV7-7 with TRBJ1-1; 7 nucleotides match TRBD1. V was clipped by 4 bases and J by 1 base; unmatched bases: 12. This CDR3 has 17 residues. The germline CDR1 and CDR2 sequences are SSHAT and FNYEAQ (reference sequence). The CDR3 sequence: CASSSTRETGKNTEAFF. The CDR3 region has the DNA TGTGCCAGCAGCTCCACACGAGAGACAGGGAAGAACACTGAAGCTTTCTTT.

J is TRBJ1-3 and V is TRBV4-2, with D hard to call. Trimming left V 7 bases short and J 0 bases short, with 16 bases between. The germline V gene encodes CDR1 LGHNA and CDR2 YNFKEQ. CDR3 length: 16 amino acids. The CDR3 region has the DNA TGTGCCAGCAACGGGAACCCCCGACCCTCTGGAAACACCATATATTTT. This gives the protein CASNGNPRPSGNTIYF.

The V call is TRBV19, the J call TRBJ1-5; 9 positions agree with TRBD1. The ends lost 7 bases at V and 6 bases at J; junction bases unmatched: 19. The V gene's germline CDR1 is LNHDA and CDR2 SQIVND (reference sequence). This CDR3 has 18 amino acids. The CDR3 here is CASIPSPPDRGRGQPQHF. Written as DNA, the CDR3 is TGTGCCAGTATCCCGTCCCCTCCGGACAGGGGACGGGGTCAGCCCCAGCATTTT.